Listed below are T cell receptor beta chains from one sample, sequenced in a study of blood T cell repertoires in COVID-19. The method was immunoSEQ multiplex PCR; TCRdb's version includes in-frame clones alone and lacks a portion of them. The profile covers 100,000 or so clones, with around 79% appearing a single time and nearly 25% taken by the ten largest. Source material: peripheral blood. The receptors were gathered from a human donor in a cohort sampled during active COVID-19. Both conserved end residues are part of each CDR3. The order of the fields is D gene, clone size, V gene, CDR3 length, J gene, CDR3 protein, CDR3 DNA. The D gene is left open where the match is weak. Not all rows give a size; the values are once, few, many and, for expanded clones, a class.

>TRBD1|.|TRBV19|15|TRBJ2-7
CASRGPGQGRDEQYF
TGTGCCAGTAGGGGACCGGGACAGGGGCGCGACGAGCAGTACTTC
>TRBD2|.|TRBV7-3|17|TRBJ2-1
CASSSPNSAAGRDEQFF
TGTGCCAGCAGCTCCCCAAATTCGGCAGCGGGAAGAGATGAGCAGTTCTTC
>.|many|TRBV7-9|17|TRBJ2-7
CASSHGIGLSSSYEQYF
TGTGCCAGCAGCCACGGGATTGGACTCTCGAGCTCCTACGAGCAGTACTTC
>.|.|TRBV19|14|TRBJ2-2
CASQGIWGTGELFF
TGTGCCAGCCAGGGGATCTGGGGAACCGGGGAGCTGTTTTTT
>TRBD1|.|TRBV28|15|TRBJ2-7
CASSSMTGGAHEQYF
TGTGCCAGCAGTTCCATGACAGGGGGCGCGCACGAGCAGTACTTC
>.|.|TRBV4-3|15|TRBJ2-5
CASSQDVARRETQYF
TGCGCCAGCAGCCAAGATGTTGCTAGGCGGGAGACCCAGTACTTC
>TRBD1|many|TRBV3-1/TRBV3-2|14|TRBJ2-2
CASSQRQGSGELFF
TGTGCCAGCAGCCAACGACAGGGGTCCGGGGAGCTGTTTTTT
>TRBD1|.|TRBV6-5|14|TRBJ1-2
CASSIAGTGGGYTF
TGTGCCAGCAGCATAGCCGGGACAGGGGGCGGCTACACCTTC
>.|once|TRBV28|16|TRBJ1-1
CASSLIPRQMWTEAFF
TGTGCCAGCAGTTTAATTCCCAGACAGATGTGGACTGAAGCTTTCTTT
>.|once|TRBV10-3|16|TRBJ1-2
CAISESGGRSPYGYTF
TGTGCCATCAGTGAGTCGGGAGGACGGAGCCCCTATGGCTACACCTTC
>TRBD2|.|TRBV7-8|15|TRBJ2-3
CASSREDFPTDTQYF
TGTGCCAGCAGCCGGGAGGACTTCCCCACAGATACGCAGTATTTT
>.|.|TRBV19|15|TRBJ1-2
CASSTPGTKNYGYTF
TGTGCCAGTAGTACACCGGGGACAAAGAACTATGGCTACACCTTC
>TRBD1|medium-sized|TRBV4-1|14|TRBJ2-7
CASSTRTGRYEQYF
TGCGCCAGCAGCACAAGGACAGGGAGGTACGAGCAGTACTTC
>.|.|TRBV5-4|14|TRBJ2-5
CASSLSAGEETQYF
TGTGCCAGCAGCTTGTCGGCAGGGGAGGAGACCCAGTACTTC
>.|.|TRBV19|14|TRBJ2-5
CASSWAGARETQYF
TGTGCCAGTAGTTGGGCAGGGGCGCGGGAGACCCAGTACTTC
>TRBD2|.|TRBV28|15|TRBJ2-1
CASSSAVAGAGEQFF
TGTGCCAGCAGTTCTGCGGTAGCGGGAGCGGGTGAGCAGTTCTTC
>TRBD2|.|TRBV7-2|15|TRBJ2-7
CASSDRAGGPGEQYF
TGTGCCAGCAGCGACCGAGCGGGAGGGCCGGGAGAGCAGTACTTC
>TRBD2|.|TRBV7-4|20|TRBJ2-3
CASKTRVGGLAACHRDTQYF
TGTGCCAGCAAGACCAGGGTCGGGGGACTAGCCGCGTGTCACAGAGATACGCAGTATTTT
>.|.|TRBV30|15|TRBJ1-6
CAWSPGEYLNSPLHF
TGTGCCTGGAGTCCCGGGGAGTACCTTAATTCACCCCTCCACTTT
>.|.|TRBV19|13|TRBJ2-3
CASSMALTDTQYF
TGTGCCAGTAGTATGGCCCTCACAGATACGCAGTATTTT
>TRBD1|.|TRBV4-3|15|TRBJ2-7
CASSQALDRAYEQYF
TGCGCCAGCAGCCAAGCATTAGACAGGGCCTACGAGCAGTACTTC
>.|.|TRBV6-5|14|TRBJ2-1
CASSLGQLLMSQFF
TGTGCCAGCAGCCTAGGACAACTCCTAATGAGTCAGTTCTTC
>.|.|TRBV6-5|15|TRBJ2-7
CASSYLGIGGYEQYF
TGTGCCAGCAGTTACTTGGGGATAGGGGGCTACGAGCAGTACTTC
>.|few|TRBV7-6|15|TRBJ2-5
CASRRRLTVQETQYF
TGTGCCAGCAGGAGGCGCTTAACGGTACAAGAGACCCAGTACTTC
>.|.|TRBV24-1|13|TRBJ2-7
CATSGGHLYEQYF
TGTGCCACCAGTGGAGGTCACCTCTACGAGCAGTACTTC
>TRBD1|few|TRBV19|15|TRBJ1-5
CASSMGTEGGQPQHF
TGTGCCAGTAGTATGGGGACAGAAGGGGGTCAGCCCCAGCATTTT
>TRBD2|.|TRBV7-9|17|TRBJ2-3
CASSSRGSGRDTDTQYF
TGTGCCAGCAGCTCCCGAGGTAGCGGGAGGGACACAGATACGCAGTATTTT
>TRBD1|.|TRBV10-3|13|TRBJ2-5
CAISEDREETQYF
TGTGCCATCAGTGAGGACAGGGAAGAGACCCAGTACTTC
>TRBD1|.|TRBV5-8|15|TRBJ2-5
CASSSGTGGLETQYF
TGTGCCAGCAGCAGCGGGACAGGGGGTTTGGAGACCCAGTACTTC
>.|.|TRBV7-9|16|TRBJ1-1
CASSPPREEMNTEAFF
TGTGCCAGCAGCCCCCCTCGGGAGGAGATGAACACTGAAGCTTTCTTT
>.|.|TRBV6-5|15|TRBJ1-2
CASSYGQGKGNGYTF
TGTGCCAGCAGTTACGGCCAGGGGAAGGGTAATGGCTACACCTTC
>TRBD1|.|TRBV6-4|13|TRBJ2-1
CASSASGTGMQFF
TGTGCCAGCAGTGCGTCCGGGACAGGGATGCAGTTCTTC
>.|once|TRBV4-1|14|TRBJ2-5
CASSQDIQSETQYF
TGCGCCAGCAGCCAAGATATCCAGTCAGAGACCCAGTACTTC
>.|.|TRBV3-1/TRBV3-2|13|TRBJ1-5
CASSQDLDQPQHF
TGTGCCAGCAGCCAAGATCTCGATCAGCCCCAGCATTTT
>.|many|TRBV2|13|TRBJ2-2
CASSEWPDRELFF
TGTGCCAGCAGTGAATGGCCAGATCGGGAGCTGTTTTTT
>TRBD1|.|TRBV29-1|14|TRBJ2-5
CSGSGGPYQETQYF
TGCAGCGGTTCAGGGGGCCCATACCAAGAGACCCAGTACTTC
>.|.|TRBV27|13|TRBJ2-1
CASSLEGLGEQFF
TGTGCCAGCAGTTTAGAGGGATTGGGTGAGCAGTTCTTC
>.|.|TRBV11-2|13|TRBJ2-3
CASSTPGPDTQYF
TGTGCCAGCAGCACACCGGGTCCAGATACGCAGTATTTT
>TRBD2|.|TRBV5-1|17|TRBJ2-7
CASSPSSMTSGTYEQYF
TGCGCCAGCAGCCCCTCATCAATGACTAGCGGAACCTACGAGCAGTACTTC
>TRBD2|.|TRBV5-4|15|TRBJ2-3
CASSLGLAGADTQYF
TGTGCCAGCAGCTTAGGACTAGCGGGAGCAGATACGCAGTATTTT
>.|.|TRBV6-1|13|TRBJ1-6
CASSEGARGPLHF
TGTGCCAGCAGTGAGGGCGCCCGGGGGCCCCTCCACTTT
>TRBD1|.|TRBV28|17|TRBJ1-4
CASSTPRDRDTNEKLFF
TGTGCCAGCAGTACCCCCCGGGACAGGGATACTAATGAAAAACTGTTTTTT
>.|.|TRBV3-1/TRBV3-2|14|TRBJ1-4
CASSQKGVDEKLFF
TGTGCCAGCAGCCAAAAGGGGGTCGATGAAAAACTGTTTTTT
>.|.|TRBV4-2|15|TRBJ2-1
CASSPEGLPTTEQFF
TGTGCCAGCAGCCCCGAAGGTCTTCCGACTACTGAGCAGTTCTTC
>TRBD2|.|TRBV5-1|15|TRBJ2-2
CASSFTSGSPGELFF
TGCGCCAGCAGCTTCACTAGCGGGAGTCCCGGGGAGCTGTTTTTT
>TRBD1|.|TRBV6-5|15|TRBJ1-2
CASSSDRENPVGYTF
TGTGCCAGCAGTTCTGACAGGGAAAACCCGGTTGGCTACACCTTC
>.|.|TRBV12-1|20|TRBJ1-3
CASSLVGQGVDGVTGNTIYF
TGTGCCAGCAGCTTGGTGGGACAGGGAGTCGATGGGGTTACTGGAAACACCATATATTTT
>TRBD2|once|TRBV29-1|14|TRBJ2-1
CSAASGSSYNEQFF
TGCAGCGCTGCTAGCGGAAGCTCCTACAATGAGCAGTTCTTC
>TRBD2|.|TRBV4-3|16|TRBJ2-3
CASSQASGSRTDTQYF
TGCGCCAGCAGCCAGGCTAGCGGGAGTAGAACAGATACGCAGTATTTT
>TRBD1|.|TRBV27|15|TRBJ2-7
CASSLGQLHSYEQYF
TGTGCCAGCAGTCTGGGACAGCTTCACTCCTACGAGCAGTACTTC
>.|.|TRBV28|12|TRBJ1-5
CASSVSNQPQHF
TGTGCCAGCAGCGTTAGCAATCAGCCCCAGCATTTT
>.|.|TRBV4-1|12|TRBJ2-5
CASSLGAETQYF
TGCGCCAGCAGCCTGGGGGCGGAGACCCAGTACTTC
>.|.|TRBV5-6|16|TRBJ1-2
CASSLVGAGHFYGYTF
TGTGCCAGCAGCTTGGTTGGCGCAGGGCATTTCTATGGCTACACCTTC
>TRBD1|.|TRBV29-1|14|TRBJ2-2
CSAHRTGGTGELFF
TGCAGCGCTCACCGGACAGGGGGCACCGGGGAGCTGTTTTTT
>TRBD1|.|TRBV5-1|13|TRBJ2-2
CASSTGGTGELFF
TGCGCCAGCAGTACAGGGGGCACCGGGGAGCTGTTTTTT